This TCR beta chain was sequenced during a study of post-analysis software for immune sequencing data. Study background: The cohort encompassed relapsing-remitting, secondary progressive and progressive-relapsing multiple sclerosis disease courses. Study-wide points: Controls showed lower frequencies than patients for five TRBV segments, and TRBV5-6, TRBV5-1 and TRBV20-1 were among these. Significantly decreased normalized Chao1 diversity was recorded for multiple sclerosis patients relative to controls.

On this clonotype itself: Its target is not known.

The germline V gene has CDR1 SGHRS and CDR2 YFSETQ. The CDR3 covers 16 residues. V shed 4 bases, J shed 1 base, and the junction held 11 bases outside the gene matches. Unique molecular identifiers featured in each of the TCR beta cDNA libraries. Using its own MiXCR run on the PCR reads, TCRdb lists one record per CDR3 protein. There are about 620,000 distinct CDR3 sequences in the sample; roughly 46% occur only once, and more than 1.5% lies in the top ten. This sequence was found in a girl aged 5 to 17 with multiple sclerosis. The sequencing sample was made of blood. The rearrangement uses TRBV5-1 and TRBJ2-7; 7 bases line up with TRBD1. The CDR3 DNA reads TGCGCCAGCAGCCCTATTGGGACAGAGTTTTCCTACGAGCAGTACTTC. The encoded protein is CASSPIGTEFSYEQYF. Full variable domain (outside the CDR3, taken from reference TRBV5-1 and TRBJ2-7): KAGVTQTPRYLIKTRGQQVTLSCSPISGHRSVSWYQQTPGQGLQFLFEYFSETQRNKGNFPGRFSGRQFSNSRSEMNVSTLELGDSALYLCASSPIGTEFSYEQYFGPGTRLTVT.